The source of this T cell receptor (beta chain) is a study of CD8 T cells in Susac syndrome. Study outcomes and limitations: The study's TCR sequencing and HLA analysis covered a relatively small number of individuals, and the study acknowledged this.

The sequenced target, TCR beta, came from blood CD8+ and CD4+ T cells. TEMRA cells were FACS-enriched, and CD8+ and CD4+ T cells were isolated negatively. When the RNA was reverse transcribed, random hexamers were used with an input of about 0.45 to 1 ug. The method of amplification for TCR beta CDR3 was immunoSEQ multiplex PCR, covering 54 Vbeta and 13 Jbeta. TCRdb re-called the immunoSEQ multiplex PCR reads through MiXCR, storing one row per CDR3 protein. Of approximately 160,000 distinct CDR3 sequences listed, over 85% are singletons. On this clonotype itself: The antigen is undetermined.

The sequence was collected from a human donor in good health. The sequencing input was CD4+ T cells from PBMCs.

DNA for the CDR3: TGCGCCAGCAGCTTGGCCGGAGGGGCAGGTTCCTACGAGCAGTACTTC. This sequence encodes CASSLAGGAGSYEQYF. The V gene is TRBV5-1, the J gene TRBJ2-7; perhaps TRBD2 as D (6 bases). CDR3 length equals 16 residues. V shed 0 bases and J shed 1 base, with 14 bases lying between them. CDR1 and CDR2 from the germline V gene are SGHRS and YFSETQ.